These 5 T cell receptor beta chains were all obtained from the same sample, sequenced in a study of blood T cell repertoires in COVID-19. TCRdb's table, derived via immunoSEQ multiplex PCR, lists solely in-frame clones and lacks some. Of more than 200,000 clones listed, approximately 90% are singletons. Sample: peripheral blood. These receptors were collected from a woman aged 30 to 39 with COVID-19, enrolled during active disease.

V gene TRBV5-6 combines with J gene TRBJ1-2; the D gene is possibly TRBD1 (5 bases). The CDR3 is 14 residues long. Between the trimmed V and J ends, which lost 0 bases and 2 bases, there was a span of 8 bases. Germline CDR1 is SGHDT and CDR2 is YYEEEE. CDR3 DNA sequence: TGTGCCAGCAGCTTGGGGACATTGAACTATGGCTACACCTTC. Its protein product is CASSLGTLNYGYTF.

This chain joins TRBV2 and TRBJ1-2; D perhaps matches TRBD1 (5 bases). Trimming took off 6 bases at V and 8 bases at J, with 16 bases between the two ends. The CDR3 sequence is 13 residues long. Germline V gene lookup returns CDR1 SNHLY and CDR2 FYNNEI. This CDR3 is CASRIIPGGGYTF. DNA of the CDR3: TGTGCCAGCAGAATAATCCCGGGGGGAGGCTACACCTTC.

Of note for this clone: The germline gene is not matched at one end of the junction; a read error may be the cause. V is TRBV9 and J is TRBJ2-7; the match to TRBD1 covers 7 bases. Germline CDR1 SGDLS, CDR2 YYNGEE. The CDR3 has 15 amino acids. The CDR3 nucleotides are TGTGCCAGCAGCGGAGTGGGACAGCGGTCCGTTCAGATCGACTTC. This codes for CASSGVGQRSVQIDF.

The rearrangement uses TRBV5-4 and TRBJ2-1; 11 bases line up with TRBD1. Germline V CDR1 and CDR2: SGHNT, YYREEE (reference sequence). The CDR3 has 15 residues. The trim removed 4 bases at V and 4 bases at J, leaving 4 bases unmatched. As DNA, the CDR3 is TGTGCCAGCAGCGAGGACAGGGGGCTATACAATGAGCAGTTCTTC. Residues: CASSEDRGLYNEQFF.

This clone came up a few times. The rearrangement links TRBV6-5 to TRBJ2-2; weak D call: TRBD1 (5 bases). Looked up from germline, CDR1 is MNHEY and CDR2 is SVGAGI. The length of the CDR3 is 14 residues. V was trimmed by 5 bases and J by 2 bases, leaving 9 bases between them. CDR3 bases: TGTGCCAGCAGTAGACAGTCCAACACCGGGGAGCTGTTTTTT. Protein: CASSRQSNTGELFF.